This T cell receptor beta chain appears in the sequencing data of a study of blood T cell repertoires in COVID-19. Study-level information: Nucleic acid was either cDNA or gDNA, and it came from T cells, B-cell-depleted T cells, or PBMCs.

The CDR3 runs 13 residues. With 6 bases removed from V and 5 bases from J, the gap between germline ends came to 14 bases. Germline V CDR1 and CDR2: SGHNT, YENEEA. Repertoires were generated with immunoSEQ multiplex PCR, while TCRdb's copy carries only in-frame clones and drops some. The sample holds about 160,000 clones, approximately 84% seen once. V and J are TRBV11-3 and TRBJ2-7; the D gene is possibly TRBD2 (7 bases). The source is a man in his forties or fifties with acute or convalescent COVID-19. The sequencing input was peripheral blood. The CDR3 sequence is CASRSRGHDEQYF. CDR3 coding DNA: TGTGCCAGCAGATCGCGGGGGCACGACGAGCAGTACTTC.